The following is a TCR beta chain sequence with its context. Germline values: CDR1 SGHTA, CDR2 FQGTGA. The CDR3 length is 16 residues. Deletions cut 2 bases from V and 1 base from J, with 15 bases between. Researchers amplified the TCR beta CDR3 regions from RNA transcripts. A set of HTBI primers served as the primers for a first-round RT-PCR of the TCR CDR3. TCRdb reanalysed the multiplex PCR reads using MiXCR and keeps one entry per CDR3 protein. The sample lists about 840,000 distinct CDR3 sequences; 38% were seen once. This entry belongs to a study of T cells in Graves' hyperthyroidism and ophthalmopathy.

The chain uses TRBV7-3 and TRBJ2-7; D is unresolved. This TCR was recovered from a man aged 18 to 30 with Graves' hyperthyroidism. The material sequenced was blood. In DNA, the CDR3 is TGTGCCAGCAGCTTATCCGCCGTAGCCGGGTCCTACGAGCAGTACTTC. Translated: CASSLSAVAGSYEQYF.